These T cell receptor beta chains were read from a single sample in a study of blood T cell repertoires in COVID-19. The method was immunoSEQ multiplex PCR; TCRdb's version includes in-frame clones alone and lacks a portion of them. The sample yields about 110,000 clones, around 90% seen once. Sequencing was carried out using peripheral blood. The source is a woman aged 45 to 65 with acute or convalescent COVID-19. Each CDR3 is given with its conserved first and last residue. D genes are given only for firm matches.

j_gene | d_gene | v_gene | CDR3nt | CDR3aa
TRBJ1-1 | - | TRBV5-1 | TGCGCCAGCATCGGCCAGGGTAACACTGAAGCTTTCTTT | CASIGQGNTEAFF
TRBJ1-6 | TRBD1 | TRBV5-4 | TGTGCCAGCAGCCACCGGGACAGGGGGCGCGGCGCCTATAATTCACCCCTCCACTTT | CASSHRDRGRGAYNSPLHF
TRBJ2-1 | - | TRBV27 | TGTGCCAGCAGTTTACGCCGGGACAAGCTCGGGAATGAGCAGTTCTTC | CASSLRRDKLGNEQFF
TRBJ2-7 | TRBD1 | TRBV5-1 | TGCGCCAGCAGGCACACAGGGGTTAGCTCCTACGAGCAGTACTTC | CASRHTGVSSYEQYF
TRBJ1-6 | - | TRBV2 | TGTGCCAGCAGTGAAGGGGACACCTCGAGCTCCTATAATTCACCCCTCCACTTT | CASSEGDTSSSYNSPLHF
TRBJ1-4 | - | TRBV6-6 | TGTGCCAGCAAGAGCCGCAGGGAAAAACTGTTTTTT | CASKSRREKLFF
TRBJ1-2 | - | TRBV9 | TGTGCCAGCAGCGCGACTCCAGACAACTATGGCTACACCTTC | CASSATPDNYGYTF
TRBJ1-2 | TRBD1 | TRBV5-4 | TGTGCCAGCAGCTTGGCCAGGGGGCTGGATGGCTACACCTTC | CASSLARGLDGYTF
TRBJ2-3 | - | TRBV5-1 | TGCGCCAGCAGCTTGGCCGGTGGAGGGGCAGATACGCAGTATTTT | CASSLAGGGADTQYF
TRBJ1-2 | - | TRBV5-4 | TGTGCCAGCAGCTTGGAACTGACAGGCTCATACTATGGCTACACCTTC | CASSLELTGSYYGYTF
TRBJ2-5 | TRBD2 | TRBV2 | TGTGCCAGTAGGACTAGCGGGAGAGAGACCCAGTACTTC | CASRTSGRETQYF
TRBJ2-1 | - | TRBV20-1 | TGCAGTGCTAGAATGGCAAATGAGCAGTTCTTC | CSARMANEQFF
TRBJ2-7 | TRBD1 | TRBV19 | TGTGCCAGTAGTATCGGGACAGGGGACTCCTACGAGCAGTACTTC | CASSIGTGDSYEQYF
TRBJ2-5 | TRBD1 | TRBV19 | TGTGCCAGTAGTCCCAACCCCGGGACAGGGATGGGGACCCAGTACTTC | CASSPNPGTGMGTQYF
TRBJ1-2 | - | TRBV5-1 | TGCGCCAGCAGCCCCGGGCGGGAACACTATGGCTACACCTTC | CASSPGREHYGYTF
TRBJ2-7 | - | TRBV3-1/TRBV3-2 | TGTGCCAGCAGCCAAGAGAGGGGGGGTCGGGAGCAGTACTTC | CASSQERGGREQYF
TRBJ1-2 | - | TRBV7-6 | TGTGCCAGCAGTTCAAGGACGGGAAAGTATGGCTACACCTTC | CASSSRTGKYGYTF